This entry is about one TCR beta chain. The data were obtained in a study of T cell changes during pregnancy in multiple sclerosis. The assay was immunoSEQ multiplex PCR, and TCRdb's table has in-frame clones only and misses some. The sample holds tens of thousands of clones, around nine tenths seen once. V dropped 6 bases and J dropped 4 bases, with 12 bases sitting between them. Germline V gives CDR1 MNHNS, CDR2 SASEGT. This CDR3 is built from 13 residues. Sequences were derived from CD4+ T cells from peripheral blood mononuclear cells, sampled in the first trimester of pregnancy. The TCR originated in a female donor with multiple sclerosis, enrolled in a pregnancy study. The chain has TRBV6-1 and TRBJ1-2; D is possibly TRBD1 (6 bases). The CDR3 bases are TGTGCCAGCAGCGCCGGGACAAGCTATGGCTACACCTTC. Protein product: CASSAGTSYGYTF.